The source of this T cell receptor beta chain is a study of control samples from healthy donors and cancer patients (dated by TCRdb to about 2020). The library was obtained by the immunoSEQ multiplex PCR assay. As stored in TCRdb, this immuneACCESS dataset retains in-frame rearrangements with V and J assigned. A fraction of the clones does not appear; measured against another copy, unresolved V genes explain less than half of the discrepancy, and the remainder lacks a known reason. The sample has 100,000 to 150,000 clones on record, about 90% of them singletons. The ten largest clones take up around 6.9% of the sample. The CDR3 goes from the cysteine to the phenylalanine over 14 residues. The only DNA kept is the CDR3, 42 bases in frame from the first base. Via the germline V gene (reference sequence), CDR1 is SGHNT and CDR2 YYREEE. From V the trimming removes 3 bases and from J it removes 6 bases, while the gene matches leave 6 bases of the junction unaccounted for.

About this clone itself: Which antigen it targets is not known. Base qualities are not provided; no much larger clone lies one nucleotide away.

The TCR originated in a man aged 50-59 years with head and neck cancer. Specimen: PBMCs. The chain links TRBV5-4 with TRBJ2-7; the central 10 bases match TRBD1. The CDR3 here reads CASSYSGTGVEQYF. The bases are TGTGCCAGCAGCTACTCCGGGACAGGGGTCGAGCAGTACTTC. This CDR3, with the reference TRBV5-4 and TRBJ2-7 proteins standing in past its ends, gives the full variable domain ETGVTQSPTHLIKTRGQQVTLRCSSQSGHNTVSWYQQALGQGPQFIFQYYREEENGRGNFPPRFSGLQFPNYSSELNVNALELDDSALYLCASSYSGTGVEQYFGPGTRLTVT.